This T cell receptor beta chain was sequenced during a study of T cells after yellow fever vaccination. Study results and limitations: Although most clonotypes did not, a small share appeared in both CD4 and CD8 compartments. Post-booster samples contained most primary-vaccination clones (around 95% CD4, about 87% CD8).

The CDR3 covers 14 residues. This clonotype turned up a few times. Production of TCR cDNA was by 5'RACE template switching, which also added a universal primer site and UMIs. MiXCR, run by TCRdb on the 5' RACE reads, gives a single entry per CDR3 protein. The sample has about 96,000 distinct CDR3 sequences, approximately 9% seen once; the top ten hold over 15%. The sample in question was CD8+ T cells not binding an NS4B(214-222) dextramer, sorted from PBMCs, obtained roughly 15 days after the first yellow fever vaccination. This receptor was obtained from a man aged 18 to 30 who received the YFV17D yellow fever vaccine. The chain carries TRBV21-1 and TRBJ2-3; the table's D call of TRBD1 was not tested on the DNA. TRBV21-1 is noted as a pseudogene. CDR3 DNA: TGTGCCACTCCCCGGGCGGGGTACACAGATACGCAGTATTTT. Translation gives CATPRAGYTDTQYF.